These 29 T cell receptor beta chains came from one sample sequenced in a study of cytomegalovirus exposure and HLA in healthy donors. With 60 Vbeta and 13 Jbeta primers, the PCR was carried out. Generated by immunoSEQ multiplex PCR, the TCRdb table keeps only in-frame clones and is missing some. Its listing shows about 140,000 clones. Sequenced input: PBMCs. These receptors came from a male donor in good health and CMV-seronegative.

The chain is built from TRBV2 and TRBJ1-2, with a tentative D call TRBD1 (5 bases). The CDR3 is 13 residues long. V was cut by 10 bases and J by 3 bases, with 15 bases left in between. Germline V lookup: CDR1 SNHLY, CDR2 FYNNEI. This chain's CDR3 is CATVPGGDYGYTF. CDR3 DNA: TGTGCCACCGTTCCCGGGGGAGACTATGGCTACACCTTC.

The V gene is TRBV7-6, the J gene TRBJ2-2, with a tentative D call TRBD2 (5 bases). With 5 bases removed from V and 8 bases from J, the gap between germline ends came to 15 bases. Germline CDR1 is SGHVS and CDR2 is FNYEAQ. The CDR3 runs 14 residues. Here the CDR3 reads CASSQMLATGELFF. In nucleotides, the CDR3 is TGTGCCAGCAGCCAGATGCTAGCAACGGGGGAGCTGTTTTTT.

The V gene is TRBV6-1, the J gene TRBJ1-2; 8 bases match TRBD1. CDR1 and CDR2 (germline): MNHNS, SASEGT. V was clipped by 2 bases and J by 2 bases; unmatched bases: 7. CDR3 length equals 16 residues. In DNA, the CDR3 is TGTGCCAGCAGTGAAATTCGGACAGGGAGGAACTATGGCTACACCTTC. Protein sequence: CASSEIRTGRNYGYTF.

This sequence joins TRBV11-2 and TRBJ1-1, with D uncertain. With 0 bases removed from V and 4 bases from J, the gap between germline ends came to 6 bases. There are 13 residues in the CDR3. Per the germline V gene, CDR1 is SGHAT and CDR2 is FQNNGV. The chain's CDR3 is CASSLDEATEAFF. The CDR3 region has the DNA TGTGCCAGCAGCTTAGATGAGGCCACTGAAGCTTTCTTT.

The gene calls are TRBV5-6 and TRBJ1-2, with 10 positions matching TRBD1. V dropped 3 bases and J dropped 4; count of bases not matched to a gene: 6. Looked up from germline, CDR1 is SGHDT and CDR2 is YYEEEE. The CDR3 has 15 amino acids. CDR3: CASSYGTGAFYGYTF. CDR3 sequence (DNA): TGTGCCAGCAGCTACGGGACAGGGGCTTTCTATGGCTACACCTTC.

V usage is TRBV7-9 and J usage is TRBJ2-7; possible D gene TRBD2, 6 bases. Trimming took 6 bases from V and 4 from J, leaving 13 bases between them. Germline CDR1 is SEHNR and CDR2 is FQNEAQ (reference sequence). The CDR3 has 13 amino acids. CDR3 sequence: CASRGDRGYEQYF. CDR3 nucleotide sequence: TGTGCCAGCAGAGGGGACCGGGGGTACGAGCAGTACTTC.

CDR3 in amino acids: CASSAGTAQETQYF. As DNA, the CDR3 is TGTGCCAGCAGCGCAGGGACAGCCCAAGAGACCCAGTACTTC. This chain uses TRBV7-6 with TRBJ2-5; 7 bases line up with TRBD1. CDR1 and CDR2 from the germline V gene are SGHVS and FNYEAQ. V shed 5 bases and J 1 base; nucleotides not matched to a gene: 4. The CDR3 consists of 14 residues.

The chain employs TRBV14 and TRBJ1-2; D ambiguous. V gave up 0 bases and J gave up 7 bases, with 9 bases separating them. Germline V gives CDR1 SGHDN, CDR2 FVKESK. The length of the CDR3 is 13 residues. The CDR3 loop reads CASSQDWRAGYTF. The CDR3 nucleotides are TGTGCCAGCAGCCAAGATTGGAGGGCTGGCTACACCTTC. Complete variable domain (other parts from reference TRBV14 and TRBJ1-2): EAGVTQFPSHSVIEKGQTVTLRCDPISGHDNLYWYRRVMGKEIKFLLHFVKESKQDESGMPNNRFLAERTGGTYSTLKVQPAELEDSGVYFCASSQDWRAGYTFGSGTRLTVV.

The rearrangement links TRBV29-1 to TRBJ1-4, with a tentative D call TRBD1 (5 bases). The CDR3 consists of 13 residues. The ends were cut back, 6 bases at V and 8 bases at J, with 16 bases in the middle. Per the germline V gene, CDR1 is SQVTM and CDR2 is ANQGSEA. The CDR3 bases are TGCAGCGTCTTCAGGGAGGGTGAAGAAAAACTGTTTTTT. Its protein product is CSVFREGEEKLFF.

The chain links TRBV27 to TRBJ2-1, with a tentative D call TRBD2 (6 bases). The germline V gene encodes CDR1 MNHEY and CDR2 SMNVEV (reference sequence). V was shortened by 5 bases and J by 9 bases, with 17 bases between the two germline ends. The CDR3 contains 14 residues. DNA of the CDR3: TGTGCCAGCAGTGGGCCGGGGGTGATCGTTGAGCAGTTCTTC. Residues: CASSGPGVIVEQFF.

The V call is TRBV4-3, the J call TRBJ2-7; 8 bases fit TRBD2. This CDR3 is 15 amino acids long. Germline CDR1 LGHNA, CDR2 YSLEER. J lost 2 bases, V lost 0 bases, and 3 bases had no gene match. Here the CDR3 DNA reads TGCGCCAGCAGCCAAGACCGCGGGGGGCCCTACGAGCAGTACTTC. Translating gives CASSQDRGGPYEQYF.

CDR3 nucleotides: TGCAGTGCTAGTTTGAGTGAAAAACTGTTTTTT. Translated, it gives CSASLSEKLFF. This chain joins TRBV20-1 and TRBJ1-4; unclear D gene. V lost 3 bases, J lost 7 bases, and 6 bases lay in between. Germline CDR1 DFQATT, CDR2 SNEGSKA (reference sequence). There are 11 residues in the CDR3.

The CDR3 region is CASSPRTGNGYTF. The CDR3 DNA sequence: TGTGCCAGCTCACCAAGGACAGGGAATGGCTACACCTTC. The rearrangement links TRBV27 to TRBJ1-2; 8 bases line up with TRBD1. CDR1 and CDR2 (germline): MNHEY, SMNVEV (reference sequence). The trim removed 8 bases at V and 6 bases at J, leaving 8 bases unmatched. The CDR3 extends over 13 amino acids.

The chain employs TRBV19 and TRBJ2-3; TRBD2 is a possible D gene (6 bases). The V and J ends lost 5 bases and 0 bases respectively, with 21 bases between them. The CDR3 contains 18 residues. Germline V lookup: CDR1 LNHDA, CDR2 SQIVND (reference sequence). In nucleotides, the CDR3 is TGTGCCAGTAGTGTTGAGGGCGGGGTCTACCCAAGCACAGATACGCAGTATTTT. Protein product: CASSVEGGVYPSTDTQYF. The variable domain in full, with the rest retrieved from reference TRBV19 and TRBJ2-3, is DGGITQSPKYLFRKEGQNVTLSCEQNLNHDAMYWYRQDPGQGLRLIYYSQIVNDFQKGDIAEGYSVSREKKESFPLTVTSAQKNPTAFYLCASSVEGGVYPSTDTQYFGPGTRLTVL.

The V call is TRBV19, the J call TRBJ1-5; the D gene is possibly TRBD1 (6 bases). CDR1 LNHDA and CDR2 SQIVND come from the germline V gene (reference sequence). The ends were cut back, 4 bases at V and 2 bases at J, with 12 bases in the middle. This CDR3 contains 15 residues. The CDR3 sequence: CASSSSRGGNQPQHF. The CDR3 region has the DNA TGTGCCAGTAGTAGCAGCAGGGGTGGCAATCAGCCCCAGCATTTT.

V and J are TRBV13 and TRBJ2-2, with D perhaps matching TRBD1 (6 bases). Germline V lookup: CDR1 PRHDT, CDR2 FYEKMQ (reference sequence). V was trimmed by 4 bases and J by 10 bases, leaving 16 bases between them. CDR3 size: 14 residues. The CDR3 DNA is TGTGCCAGCAGCTGGCAGGCAGGGGTCGAGGAGCTGTTTTTT. Its translation is CASSWQAGVEELFF.

The chain couples TRBV7-6 to TRBJ2-7, with 7 bases lining up with TRBD1. This CDR3 is built from 14 residues. Losses at the gene ends were 5 bases for V and 3 bases for J; bases not matched to a gene: 7. Germline CDR1 reads SGHVS; CDR2 reads FNYEAQ. Here the CDR3 DNA reads TGTGCCAGCAGCCCTACAGGGGCTTTCTACGAGCAGTACTTC. As protein: CASSPTGAFYEQYF.

The chain employs TRBV28 and TRBJ2-5; possibly TRBD2 for D (5 bases). This CDR3 region has 14 residues. The V gene's germline CDR1 is MDHEN and CDR2 SYDVKM. V gave up 5 bases and J gave up 2 bases, with 12 bases separating them. CDR3 sequence (DNA): TGTGCCAGCAGTCCCCCGGGAAGTCAAGAGACCCAGTACTTC. It translates to CASSPPGSQETQYF.

Details on this clone: The same CDR3 arises from other DNA sequences in this sample as well. The chain is built from TRBV18 and TRBJ2-3; D remains unclear. Germline V gene sequence: CDR1 KGHSH, CDR2 LQKENI. This CDR3 is 14 amino acids long. The germline V and J ends were trimmed by 2 bases and 4 bases, with 10 bases remaining between them. CDR3 nucleotides: TGTGCCAGCTCACCAGACCGGAGCGCAGATACGCAGTATTTT. It is translated as CASSPDRSADTQYF.

The chain recombines TRBV14 with TRBJ2-3, with 8 bases fitting TRBD2. Germline V gene lookup returns CDR1 SGHDN and CDR2 FVKESK. CDR3 length: 15 residues. V shed 6 bases, J shed 4 bases, and the junction held 9 bases outside the gene matches. The CDR3 reads CASRPSGSSPDTQYF. DNA for the CDR3: TGTGCCAGCAGGCCGAGCGGGAGTTCCCCAGATACGCAGTATTTT.

The chain couples TRBV19 to TRBJ2-2, with unresolved D. Germline values: CDR1 LNHDA, CDR2 SQIVND (reference sequence). Trimming took off 4 bases at V and 2 bases at J, with 11 bases between the two ends. The CDR3 totals 15 residues. The CDR3 nucleotides are TGTGCCAGTAGTAAAAGAATAGAAAACACCGGGGAGCTGTTTTTT. It encodes CASSKRIENTGELFF.

V is TRBV5-4 and J is TRBJ1-1; a possible D gene is TRBD1 (5 bases). Germline V gene data show CDR1 as SGHNT and CDR2 as YYREEE (reference sequence). Trimming shortened V by 4 bases and J by 1 base, and 20 bases separated the two germline ends. The CDR3 runs 17 residues. The CDR3 loop reads CASSGRVSRLENTEAFF. The CDR3 nucleotides read TGTGCCAGCAGCGGCAGGGTGTCCCGTTTAGAGAACACTGAAGCTTTCTTT.

The chain carries TRBV15 and TRBJ2-1; no reliable D call. Germline CDR1 is LNHNV and CDR2 is YYDKDF (reference sequence). The CDR3 is made up of 15 amino acids. Trimming removed 5 bases at V and 1 base at J, with 12 bases between. The CDR3 loop reads CATSASKSSYNEQFF. Written as DNA, the CDR3 is TGTGCCACCAGCGCTAGTAAATCTTCCTACAATGAGCAGTTCTTC.

The V gene is TRBV7-3, the J gene TRBJ1-1, with 9 bases aligning to TRBD1. The CDR3 runs to 14 residues. V shed 4 bases and J 4 bases; nucleotides not matched to a gene: 4. Germline assignment: CDR1 SGHTA and CDR2 FQGTGA. The CDR3 DNA reads TGTGCCAGCAGCTCCGACAGGGGGGGCACTGAAGCTTTCTTT. Translation: CASSSDRGGTEAFF.

Regarding this clone: Other DNA variants within this sample encode the same CDR3. V gene TRBV6-6 combines with J gene TRBJ1-1; 7 positions match TRBD1. This CDR3 comprises 11 residues. The germline gives CDR1 MNHNY, CDR2 SVGAGI (reference sequence). Trimming took 8 bases from V and 4 from J; bases not matched to a gene: 1. CDR3 sequence (DNA): TGTGCCAGCTCAGGGGGCACTGAAGCTTTCTTT. Protein product: CASSGGTEAFF.

V is TRBV12-5 and J is TRBJ1-1; D is possibly TRBD1 (5 bases). The length of the CDR3 is 13 residues. Trimming removed 5 bases from V and 7 bases from J, with 14 bases in between. The germline V gene encodes CDR1 LGHNT and CDR2 FRNRAP. The CDR3 DNA sequence: TGTGCTAGTGGTCTGGGTGGGGGGGATGAAGCTTTCTTT. As protein: CASGLGGGDEAFF.

This sequence joins TRBV6-1 and TRBJ1-2; D may be TRBD1 (5 bases). CDR1 and CDR2 from the germline V gene are MNHNS and SASEGT. V gave up 6 bases and J gave up 8 bases, with 13 bases separating them. CDR3 length equals 12 residues. The CDR3 nucleotides are TGTGCCAGCAGCAGGGAAGTGGGCGGCTACACCTTC. This sequence encodes CASSREVGGYTF.

The rearrangement joins TRBV5-6 to TRBJ1-2; 10 nucleotides match TRBD1. There are 13 residues in the CDR3. V shed 2 bases and J 8 bases; nucleotides not matched to a gene: 3. In germline, CDR1 is SGHDT, CDR2 YYEEEE. CDR3: CASSFGQGGGYTF. As DNA, the CDR3 is TGTGCCAGCAGCTTCGGACAGGGGGGAGGCTACACCTTC.

The rearrangement links TRBV5-4 to TRBJ2-2; possibly TRBD1 for D (6 bases). The CDR3 spans 14 residues. Trimming stripped 4 bases from V and 1 base from J, with 8 bases between. Germline-derived CDR1 and CDR2 are SGHNT and YYREEE (reference sequence). This chain's CDR3 is CASSRTENTGELFF. The DNA of the CDR3 is TGTGCCAGCAGCAGGACAGAGAACACCGGGGAGCTGTTTTTT.